Detailed here is one T cell receptor (beta chain). Its cognate antigen is unknown. Sequencing was performed with immunoSEQ multiplex PCR; in TCRdb, only in-frame clones are kept and a portion is missing. The profile shows roughly 35,000 clones, around 85% of them singletons. This record comes from a study of lymphopenia after photon versus proton radiotherapy. Study conclusions and caveats: Post-nadir diversity loss with photons came from oligoclonal expansion, particularly CD8+ Temra cells. In patients who died, overall survival fell as post-nadir TCR diversity dropped more. Relative stability marked proton patients; photon patients lost diversity and naive cells.

This receptor was taken from a man aged 45-65 years with gastric cancer. The sample consisted of peripheral blood, taken from a patient treated with photon-based radiotherapy.

The CDR3: CASYRGPKETQYF. In DNA, the CDR3 is TGTGCCAGTTACAGGGGGCCCAAAGAGACCCAGTACTTC. The rearrangement joins TRBV28 to TRBJ2-5, with TRBD1 identical over 9 bases. Germline V gene lookup returns CDR1 MDHEN and CDR2 SYDVKM. V lost 9 bases and J lost 3; bases outside the gene matches: 5. The length of the CDR3 is 13 residues. The variable domain in full, with the rest retrieved from reference TRBV28 and TRBJ2-5, is DVKVTQSSRYLVKRTGEKVFLECVQDMDHENMFWYRQDPGLGLRLIYFSYDVKMKEKGDIPEGYSVSREKKERFSLILESASTNQTSMYLCASYRGPKETQYFGPGTRLLVL.